The T cell receptor (beta chain) under discussion was sequenced for a study of identical twins. TCRdb reprocessed the 5' RACE reads via MiXCR and lists one record per CDR3 protein. The table has fewer than 650,000 distinct CDR3 sequences, around a tenth seen once. CDR1 is SGHTA and CDR2 is FQGNSA in the germline V gene. The CDR3 runs 16 residues. With V trimmed by 7 bases and J by 4 bases, 13 bases remained unmatched. Many counts were recorded for this clonotype. Healthy Caucasians alone served as donors. These data were also reused for a study on yellow fever vaccine responses in identical twins.

Sequencing used PBMCs. This clonotype was obtained from a woman aged 18 to 35 in good health. The chain couples TRBV7-2 to TRBJ1-5; 7 positions match TRBD1. CDR3 in amino acids: CASIKTQGVRNQPQHF. The CDR3 nucleotides read TGTGCCAGCATCAAAACTCAGGGGGTAAGGAATCAGCCCCAGCATTTT.